A selection of T cell receptor beta chains follows, all from one sample in a study of T cell changes during pregnancy in multiple sclerosis. TCRdb's table, derived via immunoSEQ multiplex PCR, lists solely in-frame clones and lacks some. The sample holds under 85,000 clones, under 95% seen once. The sample here was CD4+ T cells from peripheral blood mononuclear cells, taken in the second trimester of pregnancy. The receptors here all came from a female donor with multiple sclerosis, enrolled in a pregnancy study. CDR3s include the opening cysteine and the closing phenylalanine or tryptophan. Each record gives: J gene, clone size, V gene, D gene, CDR3 protein, CDR3 DNA. A D gene is named only where the DNA matches it firmly. Clone size is not always given. Where it is, it says once, few, many or a class for expanded clones.

TRBJ2-7,.,TRBV5-1,.,CASSEGWIDSYEQYF,TGCGCCAGCAGCGAGGGATGGATTGACTCCTACGAGCAGTACTTC
TRBJ1-1,few,TRBV30,TRBD1,CAWAGQGLNTEAFF,TGTGCCTGGGCGGGACAGGGCCTGAACACTGAAGCTTTCTTT
TRBJ1-2,few,TRBV19,TRBD1,CASSTGTGRRDYGYTF,TGTGCCAGTAGTACCGGGACAGGGAGGCGTGACTATGGCTACACCTTC
TRBJ2-7,.,TRBV2,TRBD1,CASTRTGLSSYEQYF,TGTGCCAGCACCAGGACAGGGCTTTCCTCCTACGAGCAGTACTTC
TRBJ2-2,.,TRBV5-1,TRBD2,CASSGIASGRPNTGELFF,TGCGCCAGCAGCGGAATAGCTAGCGGGAGACCTAACACCGGGGAGCTGTTTTTT
TRBJ2-5,few,TRBV25-1,TRBD2,CASRTSGGAGETQYF,TGTGCCAGCAGGACTAGCGGGGGGGCCGGTGAGACCCAGTACTTC
TRBJ1-1,.,TRBV5-4,TRBD1,CASSLELRGDEAFF,TGTGCCAGCAGCTTGGAGCTCAGGGGGGATGAAGCTTTCTTT
TRBJ1-6,.,TRBV7-9,.,CASRLTDNYNSPLHF,TGTGCCAGCAGGCTCACAGATAACTATAATTCACCCCTCCACTTT
TRBJ2-7,.,TRBV5-1,.,CASSLELRNEQYF,TGCGCCAGCAGCTTAGAATTGCGGAACGAGCAGTACTTC
TRBJ1-4,.,TRBV11-2,TRBD1,CASSLGQGNEKLFF,TGTGCCAGCAGCTTGGGACAGGGTAATGAAAAACTGTTTTTT
TRBJ1-5,.,TRBV11-2,.,CASSLGTGSSNQPQHF,TGTGCCAGCAGCTTAGGCACAGGATCTAGCAATCAGCCCCAGCATTTT
TRBJ2-7,once,TRBV19,.,CASSRSGRTDYEQYF,TGTGCCAGTAGTAGATCCGGGAGAACAGACTACGAGCAGTACTTC
TRBJ2-7,.,TRBV29-1,TRBD2,CSVRDYHSYEQYF,TGCAGCGTTCGGGACTACCACTCCTACGAGCAGTACTTC
TRBJ1-2,.,TRBV7-9,.,CASSLGQGNYGYTF,TGTGCCAGCAGCTTGGGCCAGGGGAACTATGGCTACACCTTC
TRBJ2-1,once,TRBV19,.,CASSTVAGGARFF,.
TRBJ1-1,.,TRBV11-3,.,CASSSRTEAFF,TGTGCCAGCAGCTCGAGGACTGAAGCTTTCTTT
TRBJ2-7,.,TRBV2,.,CASSEVGGTTYEQYF,TGTGCCAGCAGTGAAGTGGGGGGAACAACCTACGAGCAGTACTTC
TRBJ2-2,.,TRBV1,.,CTSSQDGLAGDGELFF,TGCACCAGCAGCCAAGACGGACTAGCGGGAGACGGGGAGCTGTTTTTT
TRBJ2-2,.,TRBV5-8,TRBD1,CASSSDRAFTGELFF,TGTGCCAGCAGCTCGGACAGGGCCTTCACCGGGGAGCTGTTTTTT
TRBJ2-1,.,TRBV7-9,.,CASSRWEAQGNEQFF,TGTGCCAGCAGCCGCTGGGAAGCACAGGGCAATGAGCAGTTCTTC
TRBJ1-1,.,TRBV18,TRBD1,CASSVTQGAGTEAFF,TGTGCCAGCTCGGTTACCCAGGGGGCGGGCACTGAAGCTTTCTTT
TRBJ2-5,.,TRBV5-1,.,CASSLAPGQKETQYF,TGCGCCAGCAGCTTGGCCCCCGGACAAAAAGAGACCCAGTACTTC
TRBJ2-5,.,TRBV5-1,.,CASRGFGGIQETQYF,TGCGCCAGCCGGGGGTTTGGGGGGATCCAAGAGACCCAGTACTTC
TRBJ1-3,.,TRBV5-1,.,CASSPSGNTIYF,TGCGCCAGCAGCCCTTCTGGAAACACCATATATTTT
TRBJ2-2,.,TRBV9,.,CASSLGGGMNTGELFF,TGTGCCAGCAGCTTGGGAGGAGGGATGAACACCGGGGAGCTGTTTTTT
TRBJ2-3,.,TRBV9,TRBD2,CASSVSGESTDTQYF,TGTGCCAGCAGCGTTAGCGGGGAGAGCACAGATACGCAGTATTTT
TRBJ2-7,.,TRBV19,TRBD1,CASSRQGASTYEQYF,TGTGCCAGTAGCAGACAGGGGGCGTCGACCTACGAGCAGTACTTC
TRBJ2-2,.,TRBV19,.,CASSIGGTGELFF,TGTGCCAGTAGTATCGGAGGCACCGGGGAGCTGTTTTTT
TRBJ2-2,.,TRBV9,.,CASSVRGPTGELFF,TGTGCCAGCAGCGTAAGGGGTCCGACCGGGGAGCTGTTTTTT
TRBJ2-7,.,TRBV5-1,.,CASSLASDSQYF,TGCGCCAGCAGCTTGGCCTCGGACTCACAGTACTTC
TRBJ2-1,once,TRBV7-2,TRBD2,CASSFSGSSYNEQFF,TGTGCCAGCAGCTTTAGCGGGAGCTCCTACAATGAGCAGTTCTTC
TRBJ2-3,few,TRBV14,TRBD2,CASSQVTAGGADTQYF,TGTGCCAGCAGCCAAGTCACAGCGGGAGGAGCAGATACGCAGTATTTT
TRBJ1-5,.,TRBV11-3,.,CASSPGYYQPQHF,TGTGCCAGCAGCCCCGGTTACTATCAGCCCCAGCATTTT
TRBJ1-2,many,TRBV6-5,.,CASSENRVLGYTF,TGTGCCAGCAGTGAGAACAGGGTTTTGGGCTACACCTTC
TRBJ1-4,.,TRBV18,.,CASSPYRESPNEKLFF,TGTGCCAGCTCACCTTACAGGGAGTCACCTAATGAAAAACTGTTTTTT
TRBJ2-2,.,TRBV10-3,.,CASRTGKDTGELFF,TGTGCCTCACGAACAGGGAAGGACACCGGGGAGCTGTTTTTT
TRBJ2-1,.,TRBV2,.,CASSEAVSYNEQFF,TGTGCCAGCAGTGAAGCTGTGAGCTACAATGAGCAGTTCTTC
TRBJ1-1,.,TRBV19,.,CASSMLIDRRNTEAFF,TGTGCCAGTAGTATGCTGATTGACAGACGGAACACTGAAGCTTTCTTT
TRBJ2-1,.,TRBV9,.,CASSVTGVSYNEQFF,TGTGCCAGCAGCGTCACAGGCGTCTCCTACAATGAGCAGTTCTTC
TRBJ1-1,.,TRBV27,.,CASTPGPLNTEAFF,TGTGCCAGCACTCCGGGTCCCCTGAACACTGAAGCTTTCTTT
TRBJ1-1,once,TRBV5-1,TRBD1,CASSLDLRTGYRGMNTEAFF,TGCGCCAGCAGCTTGGATCTGAGGACAGGGTATAGGGGGATGAACACTGAAGCTTTCTTT
TRBJ1-2,.,TRBV6-1,TRBD1,CASRQDRGAGGYTF,TGTGCCAGCAGACAGGACAGGGGCGCGGGGGGCTACACCTTC
TRBJ1-5,.,TRBV19,TRBD1,CASTGQKFSNQPQHF,TGTGCCAGCACGGGACAGAAGTTTAGCAATCAGCCCCAGCATTTT
TRBJ1-1,.,TRBV18,.,CASSPPSGRVGEAFF,TGTGCCAGCTCACCACCTTCAGGCAGGGTGGGTGAAGCTTTCTTT
TRBJ1-1,.,TRBV29-1,.,CSVGTPINTEAFF,TGCAGCGTTGGGACACCTATCAACACTGAAGCTTTCTTT